This T cell receptor beta chain was documented in a study of CD8 T cells in ankylosing spondylitis. The CDR3 has 14 residues. V shed 6 bases, J shed 1 base, and the junction held 0 bases outside the gene matches. The V gene's germline CDR1 is SNHLY and CDR2 FYNNEI. As the method for making TCR beta libraries, quantitative 5'-RACE with molecular barcodes was used. MiXCR, run by TCRdb on the 5' RACE reads, gives a single entry per CDR3 protein. The table records roughly 30,000 distinct CDR3 sequences, under 40% of them present only once. Study-wide findings and caveats: In ankylosing spondylitis blood, a motif of roughly eight highly homologous TCR beta variants appeared characteristic.

In regard to this clonotype: Its antigen is currently unknown.

The material sequenced was synovial fluid, either unsorted or a sorted T cell fraction (not recorded which). This clonotype was sampled from a male donor with ankylosing spondylitis. The genes are TRBV2 and TRBJ2-2; 9 positions agree with TRBD1. The CDR3 region is CASRGQGNTGELFF. The CDR3 coding sequence is TGTGCCAGCAGGGGACAGGGGAACACCGGGGAGCTGTTTTTT.